This paragraph reports one T cell receptor beta chain. The antigen is unknown. This table comes from immunoSEQ multiplex PCR, and its TCRdb copy is limited to in-frame clones, with some not included. The sample lists some 200,000 clones; around 70% were seen once. This sample is drawn from a study of cytotoxic CD8 clonotypes in ibrutinib-treated CLL. Looking at the study overall: Patients: about 11 relapsed/refractory, approximately 16 treatment-naive, 17 to 18 IGHV unmutated. Samples yielded averages of approximately 260,000 productive templates and almost 95,000 productive rearrangements. Study findings and constraints: Clonality was higher at ibrutinib response and returned toward baseline at progression. The study found baseline clonality above age-matched healthy donors, tracking circulating CD8+ T-cell counts.

The sample consisted of PBMCs, taken after 24 months of ibrutinib treatment. This TCR was recovered from a human donor with chronic lymphocytic leukemia.

CDR3 DNA sequence: TGTGCCAGCAGCTCGACTAGCGGAGGTGGAGATACGCAGTATTTT. It encodes CASSSTSGGGDTQYF. The genes are TRBV5-6 and TRBJ2-3, with 9 bases aligning to TRBD2. The CDR3 loop spans 15 amino acids. Germline trimming cut 3 bases from V and 5 bases from J; bases unmatched to any gene: 7. Germline V gene lookup returns CDR1 SGHDT and CDR2 YYEEEE. Together with reference TRBV5-6 and TRBJ2-3, the CDR3 gives the full variable domain: DAGVTQSPTHLIKTRGQQVTLRCSPKSGHDTVSWYQQALGQGPQFIFQYYEEEERQRGNFPDRFSGHQFPNYSSELNVNALLLGDSALYLCASSSTSGGGDTQYFGPGTRLTVL.